Listed below are T cell receptor beta chains from one sample, sequenced in a study of blood T cell repertoires in COVID-19. Sequenced by immunoSEQ multiplex PCR; TCRdb stores in-frame clones only, minus some. In the table there are some 200,000 clones, around 94% of which are singletons. The source material was peripheral blood. The receptors shown here come from a man between 25 and 39 years old with COVID-19, enrolled during active disease. The CDR3 runs from the conserved cysteine through the conserved F or W. D genes are given only for firm matches. Part of the rows lack a size; the others show once, few, many or a class for expanded clones.

d_gene | j_gene | v_gene | abundance | CDR3aa | CDR3nt
- | TRBJ1-1 | TRBV5-3 | - | CARRSTGTQISEAFF | TGTGCCAGAAGGTCGACCGGGACACAAATTTCTGAAGCTTTCTTT
- | TRBJ1-2 | TRBV3-1/TRBV3-2 | - | CASSPTSGDTGYTF | TGTGCCAGCAGCCCCACCTCAGGGGATACTGGCTACACCTTC
TRBD1 | TRBJ1-2 | TRBV5-5 | - | CASSFPGRTGGDGYTF | TGTGCCAGCAGCTTTCCCGGCCGGACAGGGGGCGATGGCTACACCTTC
TRBD1 | TRBJ1-4 | TRBV18 | - | CASSLPGQGKEKLFF | TGTGCCAGCTCATTACCGGGACAGGGGAAGGAAAAACTGTTTTTT
- | TRBJ2-1 | TRBV2 | - | CASTLTGPYDEQFF | TGTGCCAGCACTCTGACAGGCCCCTACGATGAGCAGTTCTTC
- | TRBJ2-2 | TRBV3-1/TRBV3-2 | - | CASSQGATNTGELFF | TGTGCCAGCAGCCAAGGAGCGACGAACACCGGGGAGCTGTTTTTT
TRBD1 | TRBJ1-4 | TRBV18 | - | CASSPPRQGSEKLFF | TGTGCCAGCTCACCACCTAGACAGGGGAGTGAAAAACTGTTTTTT
TRBD1 | TRBJ2-2 | TRBV4-1 | - | CASSKTGTGGANTGELFF | TGCGCCAGCAGCAAAACCGGGACAGGGGGCGCGAACACCGGGGAGCTGTTTTTT
TRBD1 | TRBJ1-1 | TRBV11-1 | - | CASSLRTGGMEAFF | TGTGCCAGCAGCCTTAGGACAGGGGGGATGGAAGCTTTCTTT
TRBD1 | TRBJ1-5 | TRBV2 | - | CASSEVRGQQPQHF | TGTGCCAGCAGTGAGGTCAGGGGGCAGCAGCCCCAGCATTTT
- | TRBJ1-4 | TRBV7-9 | - | CASSLEWGSGTNEKLFF | TGTGCCAGCAGCTTAGAGTGGGGCAGTGGCACTAATGAAAAACTGTTTTTT
TRBD2 | TRBJ2-7 | TRBV28 | once | CASSRGGLAVNEQYF | TGTGCCAGCAGTCGAGGGGGACTAGCGGTTAACGAGCAGTACTTC
TRBD1 | TRBJ2-7 | TRBV10-1 | - | CASSEGTGPSYEQYF | TGCGCCAGCAGTGAAGGGACAGGCCCATCCTACGAGCAGTACTTC
- | TRBJ1-1 | TRBV12-3/TRBV12-4 | once | CASSWGQNTEAFF | TGTGCCAGCAGTTGGGGACAGAACACTGAAGCTTTCTTT
- | TRBJ1-5 | TRBV4-1 | - | CASSQVGGGGNQPQHF | TGCGCCAGCAGCCAAGTTGGGGGGGGCGGCAATCAGCCCCAGCATTTT
- | TRBJ1-2 | TRBV10-3 | - | CATSQGTNYGYTF | TGTGCCACCTCTCAGGGAACTAACTATGGCTACACCTTC
- | TRBJ2-3 | TRBV5-4 | - | CASSLRRGESTDTQYF | TGTGCCAGCAGCTTGAGGCGCGGAGAGAGCACAGATACGCAGTATTTT